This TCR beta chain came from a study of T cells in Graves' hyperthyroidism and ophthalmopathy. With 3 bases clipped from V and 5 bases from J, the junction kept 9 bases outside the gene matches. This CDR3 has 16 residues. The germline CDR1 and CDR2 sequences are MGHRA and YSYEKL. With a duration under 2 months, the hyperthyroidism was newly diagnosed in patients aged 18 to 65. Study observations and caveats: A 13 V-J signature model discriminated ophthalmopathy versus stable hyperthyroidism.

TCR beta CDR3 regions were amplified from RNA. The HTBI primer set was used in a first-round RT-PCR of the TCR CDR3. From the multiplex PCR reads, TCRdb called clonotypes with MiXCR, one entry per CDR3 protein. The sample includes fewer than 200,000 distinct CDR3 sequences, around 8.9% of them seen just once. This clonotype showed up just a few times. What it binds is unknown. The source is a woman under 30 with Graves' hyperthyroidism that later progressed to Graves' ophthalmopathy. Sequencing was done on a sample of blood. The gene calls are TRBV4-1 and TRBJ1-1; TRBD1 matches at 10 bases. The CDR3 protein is CASSQSGQGGGTEAFF. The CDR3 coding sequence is TGCGCCAGCAGCCAGAGCGGACAGGGGGGCGGTACTGAAGCTTTCTTT.